Presented here are 4 T cell receptor beta chains from one specimen sequenced in a study of shared T cell receptors in the human thymus. Only in-frame clones appear in the TCRdb table, and some are missing; sequencing was by immunoSEQ multiplex PCR. The sample records about 730,000 clones, approximately 85% being singletons. This same sample was also part of a study on human thymus T cells.

Sequenced: thymocytes. The origin of the receptors is a girl in the first two years of life with a congenital heart defect.

This rearrangement joins TRBV18 to TRBJ1-2; the D gene is possibly TRBD1 (5 bases). Germline CDR1 is KGHSH and CDR2 is LQKENI. This CDR3 is 13 amino acids long. Deletions cut 1 base from V and 8 bases from J, with 11 bases between. CDR3: CASSPLEGPGYTF. As DNA, the CDR3 is TGTGCCAGCTCACCACTGGAGGGGCCCGGCTACACCTTC.

DNA for the CDR3: TGCAGCGTCGGAGGTATCTCTGGAAACACCATATATTTT. It codes for CSVGGISGNTIYF. The gene calls are TRBV29-1 and TRBJ1-3, with no clear D. V was pared by 6 bases and J by 0 bases, with 9 bases between. Germline V gene lookup returns CDR1 SQVTM and CDR2 ANQGSEA. The CDR3 extends over 13 amino acids.

The chain recombines TRBV5-4 with TRBJ2-7; 11 bases fit TRBD1. Germline-derived CDR1 and CDR2 are SGHNT and YYREEE (reference sequence). This CDR3 has 14 residues. The trim removed 4 bases at V and 2 bases at J, leaving 2 bases unmatched. The CDR3 reads CASSAGQGAYEQYF. In nucleotides, the CDR3 is TGTGCCAGCAGCGCGGGACAGGGGGCCTACGAGCAGTACTTC.

As to this clone: The same CDR3 also results from other DNA sequences found in this sample. This chain connects TRBV6-1 to TRBJ2-7; 7 nucleotides match TRBD1. Germline CDR1 and CDR2: MNHNS and SASEGT. CDR3 size: 15 residues. V lost 3 bases and J lost 1; bases outside the gene matches: 6. The CDR3 bases are TGTGCCAGCAGTGAGGGGCAGGGGGATTCCTACGAGCAGTACTTC. Translated, it gives CASSEGQGDSYEQYF.